This is a list of T cell receptor beta chains from one sample in a study of long-term antiretroviral therapy in people with HIV. Using immunoSEQ multiplex PCR, the repertoire was profiled, and TCRdb retains in-frame clones only, with some absent. Among roughly 28,000 clones listed, about 88% were seen once. The sample consisted of unsorted PBMCs, taken 2.7 years after starting antiretroviral therapy. These receptors originate from a man aged 35 to 55 with HIV. Both conserved end residues are part of each CDR3. A D gene is named only where the DNA matches it firmly. A clone size is listed for some rows: how often the clone was seen (once, few, many), or a class if it is expanded.

TRBV7-3	.	.	18	TRBJ2-6	TGTGCCAGCAGCTTAGTTGGACAGCCGATCTCTGGGGCCAACGTCCTGACTTTC	CASSLVGQPISGANVLTF
TRBV27	.	TRBD1	16	TRBJ2-7	TGTGCCAGCAGTTTTGGGACAGGGGGGGGGTCCTACGAGCAGTACTTC	CASSFGTGGGSYEQYF
TRBV30	.	.	13	TRBJ2-1	TGTGCCTGGAGTCCCTGGGACTTCAATGAGCAGTTCTTC	CAWSPWDFNEQFF
TRBV5-6	once	TRBD2	16	TRBJ2-1	TGTGCCAGCAGCTTAGCGGGGGGGCGGACCTACAATGAGCAGTTCTTC	CASSLAGGRTYNEQFF
TRBV5-1	.	.	15	TRBJ2-1	TGCGCCAGCAGGTGGGACTTAAGCTCCTACAATGAGCAGTTCTTC	CASRWDLSSYNEQFF
TRBV29-1	.	.	12	TRBJ1-2	TGCAGCGTCAAGACGGCTAACTATGGCTACACCTTC	CSVKTANYGYTF
TRBV30	.	.	13	TRBJ1-5	TGTGCCTGGAGGACAGGCCTTAATCAGCCCCAGCATTTT	CAWRTGLNQPQHF
TRBV4-1	.	TRBD2	18	TRBJ2-7	TGCGCCAGCAGCCTGGGACTAGCGGGAGGGCCCCGGACCTACGAGCAGTACTTC	CASSLGLAGGPRTYEQYF
TRBV28	.	TRBD2	15	TRBJ2-7	TGTGCCATCGACAGAAGGGGGACTAGCGGGCGGGAGCAGTACTTC	CAIDRRGTSGREQYF
TRBV9	.	TRBD2	14	TRBJ2-1	TGTGCCAGCAGCCGACTAGCGGGAGACAATGAGCAGTTCTTC	CASSRLAGDNEQFF
TRBV18	.	.	14	TRBJ1-5	TGTGCCAGCTCACCGAACGGAGGCAATCAGCCCCAGCATTTT	CASSPNGGNQPQHF
TRBV6-6	.	TRBD1	16	TRBJ1-5	TGTGCCAGTTGGAGGGACAGCGGGGGGGGCAATCAGCCCCAGCATTTT	CASWRDSGGGNQPQHF
TRBV30	.	.	11	TRBJ1-2	TGTGCCGTGGAAGCGGTCTATGGCTACACCTTC	CAVEAVYGYTF
TRBV29-1	.	TRBD1	14	TRBJ2-5	TGCAGCGTTGAAGGGACAGGGGACGGCGAGACCCAGTACTTC	CSVEGTGDGETQYF
TRBV6-5	.	.	13	TRBJ2-5	TGTGCCAGCAGTCCCGGGGCGGTGGGGGAGCAGTACTTC	CASSPGAVGEQYF
TRBV30	.	TRBD1	14	TRBJ1-1	TGTGCCTTGGCCTCCGGGACAGGGAGGACTGAAGCTTTCTTT	CALASGTGRTEAFF
TRBV5-1	.	.	14	TRBJ1-1	TGCGCCAGCACCCAACAGGGTACGAACACTGAAGCTTTCTTT	CASTQQGTNTEAFF
TRBV11-3	.	TRBD2	19	TRBJ2-3	TGTGCCAGCAGCATCGGACTAGCGGGGTCCACGGGGGACACAGATACGCAGTATTTT	CASSIGLAGSTGDTDTQYF
TRBV4-1	.	.	14	TRBJ2-2	TGCGCCAGCAGCCAAGTCGAGAGGACCGGGGAGCTGTTTTTT	CASSQVERTGELFF
TRBV13	.	.	15	TRBJ2-7	TGTGCCAGCAGCTTCTCCCAGGGACGAGGCTACGAGCAGTACTTC	CASSFSQGRGYEQYF
TRBV6-6	.	.	14	TRBJ1-5	TGTGCCAGCAGTTACCCTTCGGAGGGCCAGCCCCAGCATTTT	CASSYPSEGQPQHF
TRBV4-2	.	.	14	TRBJ1-4	TGTGCCAGCAGCCAAGATGGGCGCAGTGAAAAACTGTTTTTT	CASSQDGRSEKLFF
TRBV27	.	.	12	TRBJ1-2	TGTGCCAGCGGTGGAGGGTCCGGTGGCTACACCTTC	CASGGGSGGYTF
TRBV15	.	.	12	TRBJ2-4	TGTGCCACCAGCAGAGCCGTGGACATTCAGTACTTC	CATSRAVDIQYF
TRBV30	.	TRBD1	14	TRBJ1-2	TGTGCCTGGAGCCACACCGGGACAGGGTACGGCTACACCTTC	CAWSHTGTGYGYTF
TRBV2	.	.	12	TRBJ1-4	TGTGCCAGCAGTGCTACAGGGGAAAAACTGTTTTTT	CASSATGEKLFF
TRBV6-1	.	.	11	TRBJ1-2	TGTGCCAGCAGGGGAAACTATGGCTACACCTTC	CASRGNYGYTF
TRBV19	few	.	16	TRBJ2-7	TGTGCCAGTAGTCTACCAGTGGGGTCCGGCTCCTACGAGCAGTACTTC	CASSLPVGSGSYEQYF
TRBV28	.	.	15	TRBJ1-2	TGTGCCAGCAGACCTCCCGGGGTAGGGGGATCGGGCTACACCTTC	CASRPPGVGGSGYTF
TRBV27	few	TRBD1	14	TRBJ1-6	TGTGCCAGCAGTCCTACCCGCGACAGGGCGCCCCTCCACTTT	CASSPTRDRAPLHF
TRBV7-9	.	TRBD1	13	TRBJ1-6	TGTGCCATCGCTGGACAGGGGGATTCACCCCTCCACTTT	CAIAGQGDSPLHF
TRBV9	few	.	15	TRBJ2-2	TGTGCCAGCAGCGTAGGTACAGCCAACACCGGGGAGCTGTTTTTT	CASSVGTANTGELFF
TRBV4-2	.	TRBD1	15	TRBJ2-1	TGTGCCAGCAGCCAAGTAGACAGGGATAACAATGAGCAGTTCTTC	CASSQVDRDNNEQFF
TRBV6-5	few	.	13	TRBJ2-1	TGTGCCAGCAGTTTTACGGGGGACAATGAGCAGTTCTTC	CASSFTGDNEQFF
TRBV27	.	TRBD2	18	TRBJ2-1	TGTGCCAGCAGTCCAGGGGGCGCAGGACTAGCGGGATACAATGAGCAGTTCTTC	CASSPGGAGLAGYNEQFF
TRBV19	.	.	16	TRBJ2-2	TGTGCCAGTAGTCTCCTGGGGGGGCAAAATGGCGGGGAGCTGTTTTTT	CASSLLGGQNGGELFF
TRBV2	once	.	16	TRBJ1-5	TGTGCCAGCAGTGAAGGGGCAGGCGATAGCAATCAGCCCCAGCATTTT	CASSEGAGDSNQPQHF
TRBV28	.	.	14	TRBJ1-2	TGTGCCAGCAGTTTACGCAGGGTGCACTATGGCTACACCTTC	CASSLRRVHYGYTF
TRBV18	.	.	14	TRBJ1-2	TGTGCCAGCTCTCCCCCCGGGGGGCACTATGGCTACACCTTC	CASSPPGGHYGYTF
TRBV30	.	.	15	TRBJ1-3	TGTGCCTGGAGTGTCGGGACATCCTATGGAAACACCATATATTTT	CAWSVGTSYGNTIYF
TRBV27	.	TRBD2	20	TRBJ2-3	TGTGCCAGCAGTCTGGGGGCGCTACTAGCGGGAGGAATAGTCACAGATACGCAGTATTTT	CASSLGALLAGGIVTDTQYF
TRBV12-5	.	.	15	TRBJ2-1	TGTGCTAGTGGTTTGGAGGCCACCTCCTACAATGAGCAGTTCTTC	CASGLEATSYNEQFF
TRBV29-1	.	.	15	TRBJ2-7	TGCAGCGTTGAAGATTGGGGAGGAGGTGGATACGAGCAGTACTTC	CSVEDWGGGGYEQYF
TRBV6-6	.	.	12	TRBJ1-5	TGTGCCAGCAGTTACACCGCGCAGCCCCAGCATTTT	CASSYTAQPQHF
TRBV30	.	TRBD1	16	TRBJ1-5	TGTGCCTGGAGCAGACGTGGACAGGGTGTTGTGGAGGGCCAGCATTTT	CAWSRRGQGVVEGQHF
TRBV5-1	.	.	15	TRBJ2-3	TGCGCCAGCAGCTTGGGTATGTATGGGACAGATACGCAGTATTTT	CASSLGMYGTDTQYF
TRBV10-3	.	.	14	TRBJ2-7	TGTGCCATCAAAGCTGAGGTGTTGGGGGACGAGCAGTACTTC	CAIKAEVLGDEQYF
TRBV23-1	.	.	15	TRBJ2-7	TGCGCCAGCAGCTCACGGACAGGGAGGGATCGCGAGCAGTACTTC	CASSSRTGRDREQYF
TRBV5-4	.	.	16	TRBJ2-6	TGTGCCAGCAGCTTGGCCCTTAACTCTGGGGCCAACGTCCTGACTTTC	CASSLALNSGANVLTF
TRBV2	.	.	12	TRBJ1-2	TGTGCCAGCAGTCCCAGGGGCTATGGCTACACCTTC	CASSPRGYGYTF
TRBV6-5	.	TRBD2	14	TRBJ2-4	TGTGCCAGCAGGGTAGCGGGGGGCAAAAACATTCAGTACTTC	CASRVAGGKNIQYF
TRBV25-1	.	TRBD1	14	TRBJ2-7	TGTGCCAGCAGTGAAATAGACAGGGAAGGGGAGCAGTACTTC	CASSEIDREGEQYF
TRBV29-1	.	TRBD1	13	TRBJ1-2	TGCAGCGTTATTATGCCGACAGGGCCTGGCTACACCTTC	CSVIMPTGPGYTF
TRBV11-2	.	TRBD2	17	TRBJ2-3	TGTGCCAGCAGCAGATTGGGACTAGCGGGACCCACAGATACGCAGTATTTT	CASSRLGLAGPTDTQYF